This is a list of T cell receptor beta chains from one sample in a study of blood T cell repertoires in COVID-19. Generated by immunoSEQ multiplex PCR, the TCRdb table keeps only in-frame clones and is missing some. The sample yields over 200,000 clones, approximately 84% seen once. The source material was PBMCs or T cells enriched from blood (not recorded which). These receptors all stem from a man aged 55 to 69 who had recovered from COVID-19. CDR3s include the opening cysteine and the closing phenylalanine or tryptophan. Clone size is shown for a subset of rows, as once, few, many or a class of expanded clone.

V	J	size	CDR3
TRBV11-3	TRBJ1-4	-	CASSNWRGEKLFF
TRBV5-6	TRBJ2-5	-	CASSGSGGRETQYF
TRBV4-1	TRBJ2-7	-	CASSQEPAWAPATEQYF
TRBV27	TRBJ1-3	-	CASSLRGDLRNTIYF
TRBV3-1/TRBV3-2	TRBJ1-2	few	CASSQLRANYGYTF
TRBV7-2	TRBJ1-2	-	CASSSQGIGGYTF
TRBV6-5	TRBJ1-2	-	CASSPGTGNGYTF
TRBV18	TRBJ1-2	few	CASSPLGAGQAFEGYTF
TRBV7-3	TRBJ2-3	once	CASSLRGDRRTDTQYF
TRBV4-3	TRBJ2-5	-	CASSQEVQGEETQYF
TRBV7-9	TRBJ1-5	-	CASSQNTGNQPQHF
TRBV3-1/TRBV3-2	TRBJ1-1	-	CASSQDLPISRENTEAFF
TRBV4-2	TRBJ2-6	-	CASSQVQGRGGANVLTF
TRBV7-9	TRBJ1-1	-	CASSYTGGVTEAFF
TRBV3-1/TRBV3-2	TRBJ1-3	few	CASSQDLGRVDTIYF
TRBV28	TRBJ2-7	-	CASSLSTGIPYEQYF
TRBV7-6	TRBJ2-2	-	CASSLEADRDGGELFF
TRBV5-1	TRBJ1-6	-	CASSPGQRDSPLHF
TRBV7-2	TRBJ1-1	-	CASSSGEYTEAFF
TRBV5-6	TRBJ1-1	-	CASSLADRARPEAFF
TRBV18	TRBJ1-5	-	CASSRGGGNQPQHF
TRBV19	TRBJ1-4	-	CASKPRQGVDEKLFF
TRBV16	TRBJ1-1	-	CASSQGDRRGAFF
TRBV6-5	TRBJ2-7	-	CASTHYEQYF
TRBV19	TRBJ1-1	-	CASSRTGGITEAFF
TRBV9	TRBJ2-2	-	CASSVDQGAIGELFF
TRBV25-1	TRBJ1-4	-	CASRRQGVGEKLFF
TRBV6-1	TRBJ2-1	-	CASSEGPGYEQFF
TRBV11-3	TRBJ2-7	once	CASSFRQGYEQYF
TRBV20-1	TRBJ2-5	-	CSATGEETQYF
TRBV4-1	TRBJ2-3	-	CASSQESRDTQYF
TRBV5-1	TRBJ2-5	-	CASHLGASYQETQYF
TRBV5-6	TRBJ1-2	-	CASSLDRLYGYTF
TRBV5-1	TRBJ2-7	-	CASSYRDGAYEQYF
TRBV19	TRBJ1-2	-	CASSTGVLDGYTF
TRBV5-8	TRBJ1-2	-	CASSLEPGTGRYGYTF
TRBV24-1	TRBJ2-3	-	CATSVSDGSRTDTQYF
TRBV6-6	TRBJ1-2	-	CASSYSTGGNYGYTF
TRBV2	TRBJ2-3	-	CASSERAGGGVTQYF
TRBV2	TRBJ1-1	-	CATAQGLRTEAFF
TRBV6-5	TRBJ1-1	-	CASRQLANTEAFF
TRBV4-2	TRBJ2-7	-	CASSQGWGGEQYF
TRBV30	TRBJ1-6	-	CAWSKGGSSPLHF
TRBV6-6	TRBJ2-7	few	CASSRLPNRSWVSYEQYF
TRBV7-2	TRBJ1-1	-	CASSLVRRTEAFF
TRBV9	TRBJ2-3	-	CASSVVTSGGPSTDTQYF
TRBV7-2	TRBJ1-6	-	CASSFGQFNSPLHF
TRBV19	TRBJ2-1	-	CASSIVRGDEQFF
TRBV27	TRBJ1-1	-	CASSPRTPKGAFF
TRBV7-6	TRBJ2-2	-	CASSRQGALSTGELFF